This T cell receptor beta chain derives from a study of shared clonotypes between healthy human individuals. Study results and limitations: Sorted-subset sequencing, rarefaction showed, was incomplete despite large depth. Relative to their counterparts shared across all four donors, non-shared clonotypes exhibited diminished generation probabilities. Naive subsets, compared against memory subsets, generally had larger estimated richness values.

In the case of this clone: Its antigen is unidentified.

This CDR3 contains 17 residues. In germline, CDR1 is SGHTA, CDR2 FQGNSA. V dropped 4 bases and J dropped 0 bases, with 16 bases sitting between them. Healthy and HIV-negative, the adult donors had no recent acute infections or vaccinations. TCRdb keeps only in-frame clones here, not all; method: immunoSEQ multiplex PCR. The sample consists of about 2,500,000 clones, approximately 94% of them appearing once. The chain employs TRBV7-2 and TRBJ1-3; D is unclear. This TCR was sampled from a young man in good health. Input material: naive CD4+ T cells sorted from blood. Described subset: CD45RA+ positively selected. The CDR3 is CASSSDSGFLSGNTIYF. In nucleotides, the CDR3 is TGTGCCAGCAGCTCTGACTCAGGTTTCCTCTCTGGAAACACCATATATTTT.